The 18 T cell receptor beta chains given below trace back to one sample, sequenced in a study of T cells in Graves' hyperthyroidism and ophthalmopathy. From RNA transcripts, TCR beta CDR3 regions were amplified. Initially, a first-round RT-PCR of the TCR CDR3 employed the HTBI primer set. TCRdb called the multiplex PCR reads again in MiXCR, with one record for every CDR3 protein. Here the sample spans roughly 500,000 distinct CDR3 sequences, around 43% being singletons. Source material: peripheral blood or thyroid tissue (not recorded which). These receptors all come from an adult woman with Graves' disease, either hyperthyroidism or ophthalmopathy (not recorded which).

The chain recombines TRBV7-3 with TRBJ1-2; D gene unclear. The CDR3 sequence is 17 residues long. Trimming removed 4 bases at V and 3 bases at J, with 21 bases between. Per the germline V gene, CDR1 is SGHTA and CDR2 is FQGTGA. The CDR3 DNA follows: TGTGCCAGCAGCTCCCAGTCCAGGACGGGCATGGACTATGGCTACACCTTC. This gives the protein CASSSQSRTGMDYGYTF.

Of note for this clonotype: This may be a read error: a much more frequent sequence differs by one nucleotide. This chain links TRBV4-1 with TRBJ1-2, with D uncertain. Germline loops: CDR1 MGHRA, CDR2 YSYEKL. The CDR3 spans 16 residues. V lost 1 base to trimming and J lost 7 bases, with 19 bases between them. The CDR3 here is CASSQGARIGDCGYTF. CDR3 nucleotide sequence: TGCGCCAGCAGCCAAGGAGCTAGGATCGGAGACTGTGGCTACACCTTC.

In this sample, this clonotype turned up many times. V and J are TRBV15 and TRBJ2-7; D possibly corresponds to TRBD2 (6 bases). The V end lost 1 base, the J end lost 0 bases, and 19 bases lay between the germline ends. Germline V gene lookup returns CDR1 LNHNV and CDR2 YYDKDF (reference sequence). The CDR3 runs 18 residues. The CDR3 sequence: CATSRAPRGSDRSYEQYF. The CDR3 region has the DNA TGTGCCACCAGCAGAGCCCCCCGGGGGAGCGACCGCTCCTACGAGCAGTACTTC. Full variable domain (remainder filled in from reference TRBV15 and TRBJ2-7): DAMVIQNPRYQVTQFGKPVTLSCSQTLNHNVMYWYQQKSSQAPKLLFHYYDKDFNNEADTPDNFQSRRPNTSFCFLDIRSPGLGDTAMYLCATSRAPRGSDRSYEQYFGPGTRLTVT.

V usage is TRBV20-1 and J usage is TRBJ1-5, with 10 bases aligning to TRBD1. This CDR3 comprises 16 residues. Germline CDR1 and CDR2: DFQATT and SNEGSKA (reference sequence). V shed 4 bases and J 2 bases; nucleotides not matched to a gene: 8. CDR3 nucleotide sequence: TGCAGTGCTACGCCGGGACAGGGGCGAGGCAATCAGCCCCAGCATTTT. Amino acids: CSATPGQGRGNQPQHF.

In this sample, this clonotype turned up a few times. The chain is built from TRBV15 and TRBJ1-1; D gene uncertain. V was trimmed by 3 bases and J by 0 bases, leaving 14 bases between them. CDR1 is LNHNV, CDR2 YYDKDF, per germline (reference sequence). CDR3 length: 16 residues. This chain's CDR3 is CATSRDPIILNTEAFF. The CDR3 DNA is TGTGCCACCAGCAGGGATCCGATTATACTGAACACTGAAGCTTTCTTT. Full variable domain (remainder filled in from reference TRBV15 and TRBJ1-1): DAMVIQNPRYQVTQFGKPVTLSCSQTLNHNVMYWYQQKSSQAPKLLFHYYDKDFNNEADTPDNFQSRRPNTSFCFLDIRSPGLGDTAMYLCATSRDPIILNTEAFFGQGTRLTVV.

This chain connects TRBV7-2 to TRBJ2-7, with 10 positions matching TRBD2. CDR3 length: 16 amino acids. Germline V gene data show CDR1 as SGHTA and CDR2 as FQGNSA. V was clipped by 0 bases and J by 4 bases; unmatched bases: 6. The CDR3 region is CASSLATGLAMYEQYF. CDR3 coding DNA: TGTGCCAGCAGCTTAGCAACGGGACTAGCGATGTACGAGCAGTACTTC. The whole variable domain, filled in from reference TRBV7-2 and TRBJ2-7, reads GAGVSQSPSNKVTEKGKDVELRCDPISGHTALYWYRQSLGQGLEFLIYFQGNSAPDKSGLPSDRFSAERTGGSVSTLTIQRTQQEDSAVYLCASSLATGLAMYEQYFGPGTRLTVT.

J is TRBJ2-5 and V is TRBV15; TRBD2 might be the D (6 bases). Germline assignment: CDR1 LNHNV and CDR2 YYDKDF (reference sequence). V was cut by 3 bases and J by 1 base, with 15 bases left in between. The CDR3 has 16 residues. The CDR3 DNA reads TGTGCCACCAGCAGTTTTGGAAGCGGGCCCCAAGAGACCCAGTACTTC. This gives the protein CATSSFGSGPQETQYF.

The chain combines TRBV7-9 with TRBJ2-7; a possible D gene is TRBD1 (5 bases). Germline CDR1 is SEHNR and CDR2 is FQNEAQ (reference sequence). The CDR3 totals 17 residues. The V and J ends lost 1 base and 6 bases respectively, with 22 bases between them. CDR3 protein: CASSLGLKAGLFREQYF. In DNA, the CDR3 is TGTGCCAGCAGCTTAGGGTTAAAGGCAGGGCTGTTTCGCGAGCAGTACTTC.

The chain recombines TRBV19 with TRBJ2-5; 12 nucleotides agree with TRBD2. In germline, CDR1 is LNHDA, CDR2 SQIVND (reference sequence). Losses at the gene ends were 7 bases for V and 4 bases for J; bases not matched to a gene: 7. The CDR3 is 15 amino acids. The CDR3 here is CASTTSGSGSETQYF. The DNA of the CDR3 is TGTGCCAGTACGACTAGCGGGAGCGGCTCAGAGACCCAGTACTTC. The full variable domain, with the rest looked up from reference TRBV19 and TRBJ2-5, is DGGITQSPKYLFRKEGQNVTLSCEQNLNHDAMYWYRQDPGQGLRLIYYSQIVNDFQKGDIAEGYSVSREKKESFPLTVTSAQKNPTAFYLCASTTSGSGSETQYFGPGTRLLVL.

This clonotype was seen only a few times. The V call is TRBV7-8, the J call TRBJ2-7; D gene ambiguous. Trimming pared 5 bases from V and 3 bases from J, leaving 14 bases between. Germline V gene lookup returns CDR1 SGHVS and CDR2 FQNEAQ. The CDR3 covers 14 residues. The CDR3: CASSPGRLLYEQYF. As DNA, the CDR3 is TGTGCCAGCAGCCCAGGACGGTTACTCTACGAGCAGTACTTC.

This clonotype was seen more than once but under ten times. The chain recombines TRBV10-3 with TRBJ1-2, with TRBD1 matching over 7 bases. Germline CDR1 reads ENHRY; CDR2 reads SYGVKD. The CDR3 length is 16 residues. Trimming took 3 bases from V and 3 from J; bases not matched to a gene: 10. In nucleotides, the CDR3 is TGTGCCATCAGTGATAAACAGACAGGGTGGCACTATGGCTACACCTTC. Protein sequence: CAISDKQTGWHYGYTF.

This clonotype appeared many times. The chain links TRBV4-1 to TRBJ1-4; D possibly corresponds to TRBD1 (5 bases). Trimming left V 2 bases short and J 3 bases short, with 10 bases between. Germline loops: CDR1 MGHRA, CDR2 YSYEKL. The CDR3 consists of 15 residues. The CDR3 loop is CASSQNPGSNEKLFF. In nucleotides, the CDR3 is TGCGCCAGCAGCCAAAACCCAGGGTCTAATGAAAAACTGTTTTTT.

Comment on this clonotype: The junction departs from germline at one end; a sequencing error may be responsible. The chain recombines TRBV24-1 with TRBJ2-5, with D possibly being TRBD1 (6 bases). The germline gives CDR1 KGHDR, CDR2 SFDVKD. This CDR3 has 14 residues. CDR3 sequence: CATSPRGGQEIQYF. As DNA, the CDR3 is TGTGCCACCAGTCCGCGAGGGGGACAAGAGATCCAGTACTTC.

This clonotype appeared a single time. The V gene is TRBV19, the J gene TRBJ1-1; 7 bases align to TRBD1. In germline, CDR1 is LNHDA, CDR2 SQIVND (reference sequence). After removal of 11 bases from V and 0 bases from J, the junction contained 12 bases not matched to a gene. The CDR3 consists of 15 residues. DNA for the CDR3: TGTGCCTGGAGTGGAACCAGGGGGGTGAACACTGAAGCTTTCTTT. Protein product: CAWSGTRGVNTEAFF.

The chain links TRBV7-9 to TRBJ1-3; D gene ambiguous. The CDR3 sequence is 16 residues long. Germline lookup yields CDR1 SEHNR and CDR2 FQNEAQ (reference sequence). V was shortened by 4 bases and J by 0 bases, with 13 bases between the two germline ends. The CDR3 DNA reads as TGTGCCAGCAGCTCACTGAGGGAAATCTCTGGAAACACCATATATTTT. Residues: CASSSLREISGNTIYF.

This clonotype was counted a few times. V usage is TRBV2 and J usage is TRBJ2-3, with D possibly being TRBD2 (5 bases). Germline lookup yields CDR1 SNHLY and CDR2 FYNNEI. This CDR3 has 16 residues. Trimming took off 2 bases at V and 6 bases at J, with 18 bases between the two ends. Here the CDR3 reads CASSELLGSRGDTQYF. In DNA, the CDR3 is TGTGCCAGCAGTGAACTGTTAGGCTCTCGGGGTGATACGCAGTATTTT.

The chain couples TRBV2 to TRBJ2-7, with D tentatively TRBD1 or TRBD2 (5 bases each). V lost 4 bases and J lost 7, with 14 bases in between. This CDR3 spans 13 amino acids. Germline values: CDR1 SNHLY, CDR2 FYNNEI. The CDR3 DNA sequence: TGTGCCAGCAGTGGGGGACCGATTTGGGAGCAGTACTTC. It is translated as CASSGGPIWEQYF.

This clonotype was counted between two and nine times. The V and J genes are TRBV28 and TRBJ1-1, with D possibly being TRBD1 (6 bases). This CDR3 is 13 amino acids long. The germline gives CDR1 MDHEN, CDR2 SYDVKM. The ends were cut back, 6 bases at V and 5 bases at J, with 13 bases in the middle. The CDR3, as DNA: TGTGCCAGCAGGGAACAGGGAAAGACTGAAGCTTTCTTT. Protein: CASREQGKTEAFF.